The clone carrying this TCR beta chain was seen at least ten times. The iRepertoire nested amplicon-rescue multiplex PCR amplified TCR alpha and beta CDR3s from RNA. TCRdb reanalysed the multiplex PCR reads using MiXCR and keeps one entry per CDR3 protein. The table includes about 93,000 distinct CDR3 sequences, roughly 39% detected once. The data were obtained in a study of glioma-infiltrating T cells. The CDR3 runs to 15 residues. Germline V CDR1 and CDR2: MDHEN, SYDVKM. V was pared by 6 bases and J by 8 bases, with 17 bases between. This chain links TRBV28 with TRBJ1-6; D is perhaps TRBD1 (5 bases). The specimen sequenced was glioma tissue, nonneoplastic brain tissue, or PBMCs (not recorded which). This receptor was obtained from a human donor with low-grade glioma or glioblastoma, undergoing nonglioma brain surgery, or in good health (not recorded which). The CDR3 DNA sequence: TGTGCCAGCAGCTTCCGTGGGACCGGATATTCACCCCTCCACTTT. Translating gives CASSFRGTGYSPLHF. Supplemented by reference TRBV28 and TRBJ1-6, the full variable domain reads DVKVTQSSRYLVKRTGEKVFLECVQDMDHENMFWYRQDPGLGLRLIYFSYDVKMKEKGDIPEGYSVSREKKERFSLILESASTNQTSMYLCASSFRGTGYSPLHFGNGTRLTVT.